This is a list of T cell receptor beta chains from one sample in a study of OX40 agonist ivuxolimab in advanced cancers. Clones were sequenced by immunoSEQ multiplex PCR, and TCRdb holds only the in-frame ones, with some missing. This table holds fewer than 90,000 clones, around 87% found once. The sequences come from CD4+ or CD8+ T cells sorted from blood, collected in a trial of the OX40 agonist ivuxolimab. These TCRs come from an adult with an advanced solid tumor such as melanoma, head and neck, liver or kidney cancer. CDR3s include the opening cysteine and the closing phenylalanine or tryptophan. D genes are given only for firm matches. A row's size may be missing; if present it is once, few, many or a size class.

-	TRBV30	-	TRBJ2-6	TGTGCTTGGAACCGGGCTGGGGCCAACGTCCTGACTTTC	CAWNRAGANVLTF
-	TRBV2	-	TRBJ1-5	TGTGCCAGCAGGGCTTACAGGGACAATCAGCCCCAGCATTTT	CASRAYRDNQPQHF
-	TRBV4-1	-	TRBJ2-7	TGCGCCAGCAGCCAAGGGGGCAGGGCTTACGAGCAGTACTTC	CASSQGGRAYEQYF
-	TRBV14	-	TRBJ2-5	TGTGCCAGCAGCCAAGTCTTGGGGAGCCATCAAGAGACCCAGTACTTC	CASSQVLGSHQETQYF
-	TRBV18	-	TRBJ2-2	TGTGCCAGCTCACCACGGGGGGACCCGAACACCGGGGAGCTGTTTTTT	CASSPRGDPNTGELFF
-	TRBV29-1	-	TRBJ2-2	TGCAGCGGGGCAAGGACCGGGGAGCTGTTTTTT	CSGARTGELFF
TRBD1	TRBV14	-	TRBJ2-7	TGTGCCAGCAGCTCCGGGACAGGGGGGGCCGAGCAGTACTTC	CASSSGTGGAEQYF
TRBD1	TRBV4-1	-	TRBJ1-1	TGCGCCAGCAGGATGGGACAGCTAAACACTGAAGCTTTCTTT	CASRMGQLNTEAFF
-	TRBV6-1	-	TRBJ2-7	TGTGCCAGCAGTGAAGGTAGCTTGAGCTACGAGCAGTACTTC	CASSEGSLSYEQYF
TRBD1	TRBV5-1	-	TRBJ1-1	TGCGCCAGCAGCCTGGGCCCCGGGACAGGGACCGCTGAAGCTTTCTTT	CASSLGPGTGTAEAFF
-	TRBV4-1	-	TRBJ2-2	TGCGCCAGCAGCCCTCAGTTGCTGGCCGCTGGTCACGGGGAGCTGTTTTTT	CASSPQLLAAGHGELFF
TRBD2	TRBV2	-	TRBJ2-1	TGTGCCAGCAGTCAACTAGCGGGAGCTGAGCAGTTCTTC	CASSQLAGAEQFF
-	TRBV19	-	TRBJ2-1	TGTGCCAGTAGTATGGGGTTTTCTCCCTCCTACAATGAGCAGTTCTTC	CASSMGFSPSYNEQFF
-	TRBV7-9	-	TRBJ1-2	TGTGCCAGCAGCACCCTGACAGAAGCCTATGGCTACACCTTC	CASSTLTEAYGYTF
-	TRBV30	-	TRBJ2-1	TGTGCCTGGAATCTTGGGGATGAGCAGTTCTTC	CAWNLGDEQFF
-	TRBV5-1	-	TRBJ2-3	TGCGCCAGCAGCTTGACCCAACCGAGGACAGATACGCAGTATTTT	CASSLTQPRTDTQYF
TRBD1	TRBV5-1	-	TRBJ1-1	TGCGCCAGCAGTTCGGGACAGCTTTACACCGAGAACACTGAAGCTTTCTTT	CASSSGQLYTENTEAFF
TRBD2	TRBV19	-	TRBJ2-3	TGTGCAAGTGGGAGGACTAGCGGGAGCTGGGGCACAGATACGCAGTATTTT	CASGRTSGSWGTDTQYF
TRBD1	TRBV5-1	-	TRBJ1-4	TGCGCCAGCAGCTTGGGGGACAGGGATAATGAAAAACTGTTTTTT	CASSLGDRDNEKLFF
TRBD1	TRBV28	-	TRBJ1-5	TGTGCCAGCATGAGACAGGGGGGCCGCCTAGGCAATCAGCCCCAGCATTTT	CASMRQGGRLGNQPQHF
-	TRBV5-1	-	TRBJ2-6	TGCGCCAGCAGCTTGGGCTCTGGGGCCAACGTCCTGACTTTC	CASSLGSGANVLTF
-	TRBV28	-	TRBJ1-5	TGTGCCAGCAGTTTTTGGAGAGGAGGGGGTCAGCCCCAGCATTTT	CASSFWRGGGQPQHF
-	TRBV13	-	TRBJ1-5	TGTGCCAGCAGCTTAGGTCTTAGCAATCAGCCCCAGCATTTT	CASSLGLSNQPQHF
-	TRBV29-1	-	TRBJ2-3	TGCAGCGTCCGTCGGTCTGGAGATACGCAGTATTTT	CSVRRSGDTQYF
-	TRBV2	-	TRBJ2-7	TGTGCCATTGCTAAAGGGGATACCTACGAGCAGTACTTC	CAIAKGDTYEQYF
TRBD2	TRBV5-1	few	TRBJ2-5	TGCGCCAGCAGCTTGGCGACGGGGGGGATTAGCCAAGAGACCCAGTACTTC	CASSLATGGISQETQYF
-	TRBV30	-	TRBJ2-5	TGTGCCTGGGAACCCGGGACAAAACAAGAGACCCAGTACTTC	CAWEPGTKQETQYF
TRBD1	TRBV29-1	-	TRBJ1-5	TGCAGCGTTCTCGTGGGGGCAGGGGGGGATAATCAGCCCCAGCATTTT	CSVLVGAGGDNQPQHF
-	TRBV21-1	-	TRBJ1-4	TGTGCCAGCAGCCAGGGGGCGGGTGAAAAACTGTTTTTT	CASSQGAGEKLFF
TRBD2	TRBV30	-	TRBJ2-3	TGTGCCTGGAGTGTAAAGGCGGGAGCTGCAGATACGCAGTATTTT	CAWSVKAGAADTQYF
-	TRBV6-1	-	TRBJ2-1	TGTGCCAGCAGCGAAGAGGAACCGAGCTCCTACAATGAGCAGTTCTTC	CASSEEEPSSYNEQFF
-	TRBV9	-	TRBJ1-3	TGTGCCAGCAGCGTACAGGACGACTCTGGAAACACCATATATTTT	CASSVQDDSGNTIYF
TRBD1	TRBV6-6	-	TRBJ1-3	TGTGCCAGCAACCCGGACAGGGCGAGGTCTGGAAACACCATATATTTT	CASNPDRARSGNTIYF
TRBD1	TRBV2	-	TRBJ2-7	TGTGCCAGCACCAAAGACAGGGCCGAGCAGTACTTC	CASTKDRAEQYF
-	TRBV28	-	TRBJ1-2	TGTGCCAGCAGTCCGCCGACAGTCGGCTTCTGGGGCTACACCTTC	CASSPPTVGFWGYTF
TRBD2	TRBV7-3	-	TRBJ2-1	TGTGCCAGCAGTTGGACTAGCGGCAATGAGCAGTTCTTC	CASSWTSGNEQFF
-	TRBV4-1	-	TRBJ2-4	TGCGCCAGCAGCCAAGGCCCTTGGGAAAACATTCAGTACTTC	CASSQGPWENIQYF
TRBD2	TRBV7-8	-	TRBJ2-7	TGTGCCAGCAGCTTAGGACTAGCTGATTCCTCCGAGCAGTACTTC	CASSLGLADSSEQYF
-	TRBV28	-	TRBJ1-2	TGTGCCAGCAGTCTCCCGAACTATGGCTACACCTTC	CASSLPNYGYTF
TRBD1	TRBV5-1	-	TRBJ1-4	TGCGCCAGCAGAGCTGGGGACCTCCAGGGGGCTAATGAAAAACTGTTTTTT	CASRAGDLQGANEKLFF
-	TRBV7-3	-	TRBJ2-7	TGTGCCAGCAGCCAAATAATGGGCGGCGAGCAGTACTTC	CASSQIMGGEQYF
TRBD1	TRBV5-1	-	TRBJ2-4	TGCGCCAGCAGCTTGTGGGGACAGGCGAAAAACATTCAGTACTTC	CASSLWGQAKNIQYF
-	TRBV4-1	-	TRBJ2-7	TGCGCCAGCAGCCCCCGGGACGGACACTCCTACGAGCAGTACTTC	CASSPRDGHSYEQYF
-	TRBV18	-	TRBJ2-5	TGTGCCAGCTCACCACCGGCAGGGAGGGAGACCCAGTACTTC	CASSPPAGRETQYF
-	TRBV5-1	-	TRBJ2-1	TGCGCCAGCGGCTTGGGCGACGGATCCTACAATGAGCAGTTCTTC	CASGLGDGSYNEQFF
-	TRBV5-1	-	TRBJ1-2	TGCGCCAGCAGCTCGGGGGGGAGTGTCCATGGCTACACCTTC	CASSSGGSVHGYTF